Listed below are T cell receptor beta chains from one sample, sequenced in a study of blood T cell repertoires in COVID-19. Generated by immunoSEQ multiplex PCR, the TCRdb table keeps only in-frame clones and is missing some. Counted here are approximately 85,000 clones, about nine tenths occurring once; the ten biggest clones make up around a quarter. The sequencing sample was made of peripheral blood. The receptors derive from a man aged 45 to 65 with active or convalescent COVID-19. Each CDR3 is given with its conserved first and last residue. The D gene is left open where the match is weak. Part of the rows lack a size; the others show once, few, many or a class for expanded clones.

size	D	V	J	DNA	CDR3
once	.	TRBV7-9	TRBJ2-3	TGTGCCAGCAGCTCTGGGCGGGGACTCACAGATACGCAGTATTTT	CASSSGRGLTDTQYF
.	TRBD2	TRBV20-1	TRBJ2-1	TGCAGTGCTAGTGGACTAGGGGATCAGGTAGCCAATGAGCAGTTCTTC	CSASGLGDQVANEQFF
.	.	TRBV10-3	TRBJ1-4	TGTGCCATCAGTGAGGGGGGGTTCAATGAAAAACTGTTTTTT	CAISEGGFNEKLFF
.	TRBD1	TRBV18	TRBJ2-1	TGTGCCAGCTCACCACCGGTTCGGGGACAGGGGGCGAATGAGCAGTTCTTC	CASSPPVRGQGANEQFF
.	TRBD1	TRBV27	TRBJ1-1	TGTGCCAGCAGATTGGCCGGGACAGGGAGCTTTGAAGCTTTCTTT	CASRLAGTGSFEAFF
.	.	TRBV5-1	TRBJ2-5	TGCGCCAGCAGCTTGGGGACGTCAGGGCCCCAGGAGACCCAGTACTTC	CASSLGTSGPQETQYF
.	TRBD1	TRBV12-5	TRBJ1-5	TGTGCTAGCACAGGGGCCGGCAATCAGCCCCAGCATTTT	CASTGAGNQPQHF
.	TRBD1	TRBV6-5	TRBJ2-7	TGTGCCAGCAGTTACCGCCGGACAGGCTCCTACGAGCAGTACTTC	CASSYRRTGSYEQYF
.	.	TRBV19	TRBJ2-7	TGTGCCAGTAGTCTCCGACAGCCCCCCTACGAGCAGTACTTC	CASSLRQPPYEQYF
.	TRBD1	TRBV29-1	TRBJ2-2	TGCAGCGTTGAAGGGGGGACAGGGGGCAATACCGGGGAGCTGTTTTTT	CSVEGGTGGNTGELFF
.	.	TRBV18	TRBJ2-3	TGTGCCAGCTCACTGACTCCTCGCACAGATACGCAGTATTTT	CASSLTPRTDTQYF
few	.	TRBV7-2	TRBJ2-5	TGTGCCAGCAGCTTGGAGGACGCAGAAGAGACCCAGTACTTC	CASSLEDAEETQYF
few	TRBD2	TRBV3-1/TRBV3-2	TRBJ2-1	TGTGCCAGCAGCCAAGCAGGGACTAGCGGGAGACAGGGCAATGAGCAGTTCTTC	CASSQAGTSGRQGNEQFF
.	TRBD1	TRBV4-2	TRBJ2-7	TGTGCCAGCAGCCAAGATCTGTTAGGACAGGGCAACGAGCAGTACTTC	CASSQDLLGQGNEQYF
.	.	TRBV6-5	TRBJ2-2	TGTGCCAGCAGTTACAGAGGGAACAGCGGGGAGCTGTTTTTT	CASSYRGNSGELFF
once	.	TRBV5-4	TRBJ1-1	TGTGCCAGCAGCACGCGGGACTCACTAAACACTGAAGCTTTCTTT	CASSTRDSLNTEAFF
.	.	TRBV5-8	TRBJ1-5	TGTGCCAGCAGCGAACAGGGCAGAGTCAATCAGCCCCAGCATTTT	CASSEQGRVNQPQHF
.	.	TRBV28	TRBJ2-5	TGTGCCAGCAGTACCAGTGACCGGGGAGAGACCCAGTACTTC	CASSTSDRGETQYF
.	.	TRBV5-4	TRBJ2-3	TGTGCCAGCAGCTCGGGTGGCTTAGTCACAGATACGCAGTATTTT	CASSSGGLVTDTQYF
few	TRBD2	TRBV7-6	TRBJ2-2	TGTGCCAGCAGCCCGTGGACTAGCGGGACCGGGGAGCTGTTTTTT	CASSPWTSGTGELFF
.	TRBD2	TRBV7-8	TRBJ2-1	TGTGCCAGCAGCTCCCGAACGACTAGCGGGGATAGCGAGCAGTTCTTC	CASSSRTTSGDSEQFF
few	TRBD1	TRBV7-2	TRBJ1-6	TGTGCCAGCAGCTTATTCGAGGGGGCGATTTTTAATTCACCCCTCCACTTT	CASSLFEGAIFNSPLHF
.	TRBD1	TRBV7-8	TRBJ1-2	TGTGCCAGCAGCTGGACAGGGGAAAAGGATGGCTACACCTTC	CASSWTGEKDGYTF
.	TRBD1	TRBV12-3/TRBV12-4	TRBJ2-7	TGTGCCAGCAGTCGGGACAGAGCCTACGAGCAGTACTTC	CASSRDRAYEQYF
.	TRBD2	TRBV10-3	TRBJ2-1	TGTGCCACCGGACCTAGCGGGGACTACAATGAGCAGTTCTTC	CATGPSGDYNEQFF
.	TRBD2	TRBV12-3/TRBV12-4	TRBJ2-7	TGTGCCAGCAGTGCGGGGGGATACGAGCAGTACTTC	CASSAGGYEQYF
.	TRBD2	TRBV5-6	TRBJ2-7	TGTGCCAGCAGCCCTGGGGGGGGCTACGAGCAGTACTTC	CASSPGGGYEQYF
.	TRBD1	TRBV28	TRBJ1-5	TGTGCCAGCAGTTTAATCGGACAGGACTATCAGCCCCAGCATTTT	CASSLIGQDYQPQHF
many	.	TRBV14	TRBJ1-1	TGTGCCAGCAGCCAAGGCAACCCGGGTTCTGAAGCTTTCTTT	CASSQGNPGSEAFF
.	.	TRBV25-1	TRBJ2-3	TGTGCCAGCAGTGCTTCTAGAGTGGCGCAGTATTTT	CASSASRVAQYF
.	.	TRBV19	TRBJ1-1	TGTGCCAGTACCCGTTCACAGGGCACTGAAGCTTTCTTT	CASTRSQGTEAFF
.	TRBD1	TRBV7-8	TRBJ2-6	TGTGCCAGCAGCTCGGTCCGGGACAGGGGCCTTTCTGGGGCCAACGTCCTGACTTTC	CASSSVRDRGLSGANVLTF
.	.	TRBV12-5	TRBJ2-7	TGTGCTCCGCCAGTAGGGGGGGGGCGGGTCCACTACGAGCAGTACTTC	CAPPVGGGRVHYEQYF
.	.	TRBV6-5	TRBJ2-5	TGTGCCAGCAGTACCCAGGGTTTCGAGACCCAGTACTTC	CASSTQGFETQYF
.	.	TRBV18	TRBJ1-1	TGTGCCAGCTCCCTCAGGGAGAACACTGAAGCTTTCTTT	CASSLRENTEAFF
.	.	TRBV13	TRBJ1-1	TGTGCCAGCAGCTTAATTTCGGGAGAAGGCACTGAAGCTTTCTTT	CASSLISGEGTEAFF
.	TRBD2	TRBV5-1	TRBJ2-5	TGCGCCAGCAGCTTTACCGCTCTAGCGGGAGCCGAGACCCAGTACTTC	CASSFTALAGAETQYF
.	TRBD1	TRBV6-5	TRBJ2-2	TGTGCCAGCAGTCTAAGACAGGGGTCCGGGGAGCTGTTTTTT	CASSLRQGSGELFF
.	.	TRBV4-1	TRBJ1-1	TGCGCCAGCAGCAGACAGGACTACACTGAAGCTTTCTTT	CASSRQDYTEAFF
.	TRBD1	TRBV14	TRBJ1-1	TGTGCCAGCAGCCGGCCCTTTGGGACAGGGGGCGCGAACACTGAAGCTTTCTTT	CASSRPFGTGGANTEAFF